What follows are 28 T cell receptor beta chains derived from one specimen sequenced in a study of T cells after yellow fever vaccination. From the 5' RACE reads, TCRdb called clonotypes with MiXCR, one entry per CDR3 protein. The sample gives fewer than 650,000 distinct CDR3 sequences, 21% of which show up once; roughly a sixth is in the top ten. Sequencing used PBMCs, obtained 21 days after the first yellow fever vaccination. The receptor set was obtained from a man between 18 and 29 years old who received the YFV17D yellow fever vaccine.

The CDR3 loop is CASSPSTGVDYGYTF. Here the CDR3 DNA reads TGTGCCAGCTCACCATCGACAGGGGTTGACTATGGCTACACCTTC. The chain carries TRBV18 and TRBJ1-2, with TRBD1 matching 8 bases. With V trimmed by 2 bases and J by 3 bases, 5 bases remained unmatched. Germline V gene sequence: CDR1 KGHSH, CDR2 LQKENI. CDR3 length: 15 amino acids.

This clonotype was counted many times. The V gene is TRBV19, the J gene TRBJ1-5; no definite D call. CDR1 and CDR2 (germline): LNHDA, SQIVND (reference sequence). V gave up 6 bases and J gave up 4 bases, with 7 bases separating them. The CDR3 sequence is 12 residues long. CDR3 bases: TGTGCCAGTAGGAGTGGGAATCAGCCCCAGCATTTT. Its protein is CASRSGNQPQHF. The complete variable domain, with remaining parts taken from reference TRBV19 and TRBJ1-5, reads DGGITQSPKYLFRKEGQNVTLSCEQNLNHDAMYWYRQDPGQGLRLIYYSQIVNDFQKGDIAEGYSVSREKKESFPLTVTSAQKNPTAFYLCASRSGNQPQHFGDGTRLSIL.

The chain recombines TRBV12-3 or TRBV12-4 with TRBJ1-4; the D gene is possibly TRBD1 (5 bases). CDR3 length: 14 amino acids. Deletions cut 5 bases from V and 11 bases from J, with 18 bases between. The CDR3 sequence: CASSMGGSGEKLFF. The DNA of the CDR3 is TGTGCCAGCAGTATGGGGGGAAGCGGTGAGAAACTGTTTTTT.

This clonotype has just a few counts. The chain couples TRBV4-1 to TRBJ2-1; 9 bases agree with TRBD1. After removal of 4 bases from V and 10 bases from J, the junction contained 8 bases not matched to a gene. Germline V lookup: CDR1 MGHRA, CDR2 YSYEKL. The CDR3 is 14 residues long. CDR3 sequence: CASSLGQGNGEQFF. DNA of the CDR3: TGCGCCAGCAGCCTTGGACAGGGGAACGGGGAGCAGTTCTTC.

This clonotype was picked up many times. The chain carries TRBV6-5 and TRBJ2-6; no firm D call. V lost 0 bases to trimming and J lost 4 bases, with 4 bases between them. This CDR3 has 14 amino acids. Germline V lookup: CDR1 MNHEY, CDR2 SVGAGI. In nucleotides, the CDR3 is TGTGCCAGCAGTTACTCCCAGGGGGCCAACGTCCTGACTTTC. Its translation: CASSYSQGANVLTF.

This clonotype was observed a handful of times. J is TRBJ1-2 and V is TRBV12-3 or TRBV12-4; D gene unclear. The CDR3 has 14 residues. V was cut by 6 bases and J by 2 bases, with 13 bases left in between. The CDR3, as DNA: TGTGCCAGCAGCTACCTTCAGATAAACTATGGCTACACCTTC. The encoded protein is CASSYLQINYGYTF.

This chain connects TRBV7-9 to TRBJ2-2; D perhaps matches TRBD2 (7 bases). Germline assignment: CDR1 SEHNR and CDR2 FQNEAQ (reference sequence). The V end was cut by 5 bases, the J end by 3 bases, with 16 bases between. This CDR3 has 16 amino acids. This chain's CDR3 is CASSVTAGAHTGELFF. CDR3 in DNA: TGTGCCAGCAGCGTAACCGCGGGGGCTCACACCGGGGAGCTGTTTTTT. The variable domain in full, completed from reference TRBV7-9 and TRBJ2-2, reads DTGVSQNPRHKITKRGQNVTFRCDPISEHNRLYWYRQTLGQGPEFLTYFQNEAQLEKSRLLSDRFSAERPKGSFSTLEIQRTEQGDSAMYLCASSVTAGAHTGELFFGEGSRLTVL.

The chain's CDR3 is CASSQGPGKAAYEQYF. DNA of the CDR3: TGCGCCAGCAGCCAAGGCCCTGGGAAAGCGGCCTACGAGCAGTACTTC. The V and J genes are TRBV4-1 and TRBJ2-7; maybe TRBD2 (5 bases). Trimming shortened V by 1 base and J by 2 bases, and 15 bases separated the two germline ends. Per germline, CDR1 MGHRA and CDR2 YSYEKL. The CDR3 runs 16 residues.

The chain joins TRBV7-9 to TRBJ1-3; a possible D gene is TRBD1 (5 bases). Germline CDR1 SEHNR, CDR2 FQNEAQ (reference sequence). The CDR3 extends over 14 amino acids. V lost 4 bases, J lost 8 bases, and 15 bases lay in between. The CDR3 nucleotides are TGTGCCAGCAGCTGGTCTGCAGGAGGGGACACCATATATTTT. As protein: CASSWSAGGDTIYF.

This clonotype turned up a few times. The V call is TRBV7-7, the J call TRBJ2-2; weak D call: TRBD1 (6 bases). V gave up 5 bases and J gave up 1 base, with 11 bases separating them. CDR3 size: 15 residues. The germline V gene encodes CDR1 SSHAT and CDR2 FNYEAQ (reference sequence). CDR3 amino acids: CASSPGEWNTGELFF. CDR3 DNA sequence: TGTGCCAGCAGCCCAGGGGAGTGGAACACCGGGGAGCTGTTTTTT.

The rearrangement joins TRBV4-1 to TRBJ2-5; TRBD1 matches at 9 bases. This CDR3 region has 16 residues. J gave up 4 bases and V 5 bases, and 11 bases lay outside the gene matches. CDR1 and CDR2 from the germline V gene are MGHRA and YSYEKL. In DNA form, the CDR3 reads TGCGCCAGCAGCAGGGGACAGGGCCCGAGGGGAGAGACCCAGTACTTC. Translated, it gives CASSRGQGPRGETQYF.

The V and J genes are TRBV6-1 and TRBJ2-1; 10 nucleotides align to TRBD1. This CDR3 comprises 16 residues. V gave up 6 bases and J gave up 6 bases; unmatched junction bases: 11. Germline lookup yields CDR1 MNHNS and CDR2 SASEGT. The CDR3 DNA reads TGTGCCAGCAGGGTGACAGGGGGCGCCTTAAGCAATGAGCAGTTCTTC. Residues: CASRVTGGALSNEQFF.

This clonotype appeared a single time. The V and J genes are TRBV4-2 and TRBJ2-4; the match to TRBD2 covers 7 bases. CDR1 LGHNA and CDR2 YNFKEQ come from the germline V gene. CDR3 length equals 14 residues. Losses at the gene ends were 3 bases for V and 5 bases for J; bases not matched to a gene: 4. CDR3 DNA sequence: TGTGCCAGCAGCCACCTGGGAGGGGAAAACATTCAGTACTTC. Translation: CASSHLGGENIQYF.

In this sample, this clonotype turned up a few times. The chain has TRBV19 and TRBJ2-3; no reliable D call. V dropped 10 bases and J dropped 0 bases, with 8 bases sitting between them. Germline assignment: CDR1 LNHDA and CDR2 SQIVND (reference sequence). CDR3 length: 12 amino acids. This chain's CDR3 is CANPTSTDTQYF. The CDR3 DNA sequence: TGTGCCAACCCTACTAGCACAGATACGCAGTATTTT.

This sequence joins TRBV5-1 and TRBJ2-3; no clear D gene. The ends were cut back, 1 base at V and 0 bases at J, with 12 bases in the middle. The V gene's germline CDR1 is SGHRS and CDR2 YFSETQ. This CDR3 comprises 16 residues. The CDR3 nucleotides are TGCGCCAGCAGCTTGTACACGACCCCCAGCACAGATACGCAGTATTTT. Translated, it gives CASSLYTTPSTDTQYF.

This clonotype was found a few times. This sequence joins TRBV20-1 and TRBJ2-7, with D perhaps matching TRBD1 (6 bases). This CDR3 region has 13 residues. Germline V lookup: CDR1 DFQATT, CDR2 SNEGSKA (reference sequence). Trimming cost V 0 bases and J 4 bases, with 10 bases left between them. CDR3 protein: CSARDPRGYEQYF. For the CDR3, the DNA is TGCAGTGCTAGAGATCCCAGGGGATACGAGCAGTACTTC.

This chain connects TRBV18 to TRBJ2-7, with TRBD1 matching 7 bases. Per the germline V gene, CDR1 is KGHSH and CDR2 is LQKENI. The trim removed 3 bases at V and 1 base at J, leaving 3 bases unmatched. This CDR3 contains 14 residues. The CDR3 nucleotides read TGTGCCAGCTCACCGGGACAGCCGTCCTACGAGCAGTACGTC. This gives the protein CASSPGQPSYEQYV.

This clonotype was counted between two and nine times. The chain couples TRBV4-3 to TRBJ1-4; D might be TRBD1 (5 bases). Trimming pared 0 bases from V and 5 bases from J, leaving 13 bases between. This CDR3 has 16 residues. Germline lookup yields CDR1 LGHNA and CDR2 YSLEER. CDR3 sequence: CASSQEGLTENEKLFF. CDR3 sequence (DNA): TGCGCCAGCAGCCAAGAGGGATTGACAGAAAATGAAAAACTGTTTTTT.

This clonotype showed up many times. The chain employs TRBV7-2 and TRBJ2-7; TRBD1 matches 7 bases. The CDR3 has 12 amino acids. V trimming: 4 bases; J trimming: 4 bases; junction bases outside the gene matches: 1. The germline V gene encodes CDR1 SGHTA and CDR2 FQGNSA. The CDR3 sequence is CASSSTGYEQYF. The CDR3 coding sequence is TGTGCCAGCAGCTCGACAGGGTACGAGCAGTACTTC.

This clonotype was seen a handful of times. V gene TRBV15 combines with J gene TRBJ2-7, with D possibly TRBD1 on 6 matching bases. This CDR3 contains 12 residues. Germline CDR1 and CDR2: LNHNV and YYDKDF (reference sequence). The V end was cut by 4 bases, the J end by 6 bases, with 10 bases between. The CDR3 DNA follows: TGTGCCACCAGCACCGACAGGAGCGAGCAGTACGTC. Protein product: CATSTDRSEQYV.

This clonotype occurred a few times. This chain connects TRBV11-1 to TRBJ2-6; 8 bases are a match to TRBD1. CDR3 length: 14 amino acids. V trimming: 6 bases; J trimming: 2 bases; junction bases outside the gene matches: 0. Germline-derived CDR1 and CDR2 are SGHAT and FQDESV (reference sequence). The CDR3 sequence is CASRTGAGANVLTF. The DNA of the CDR3 is TGTGCCAGCAGGACAGGGGCTGGGGCCAACGTCCTGACTTTC.

V is TRBV11-3 and J is TRBJ2-2; D possibly uses TRBD1 or TRBD2 (5 bases each). Trimming took off 6 bases at V and 12 bases at J, with 20 bases between the two ends. CDR3 size: 14 residues. Per germline, CDR1 SGHNT and CDR2 YENEEA. Written as DNA, the CDR3 is TGTGCCAGCAGTACACGCAGGGACCCCTGGAAGCTGTTTTTT. It encodes CASSTRRDPWKLFF.

This chain connects TRBV30 to TRBJ2-7; D not certain. Germline V gives CDR1 GTSNPN, CDR2 SVGIG (reference sequence). V lost 0 bases to trimming and J lost 0 bases, with 3 bases between them. CDR3 size: 12 residues. CDR3 sequence (DNA): TGTGCCTGGAGTGTGGCCTCCTACGAGCAGTACTTC. Its protein is CAWSVASYEQYF.

This chain links TRBV7-9 with TRBJ1-4, with D maybe TRBD1 (5 bases). Germline V gene sequence: CDR1 SEHNR, CDR2 FQNEAQ (reference sequence). Trimming pared 6 bases from V and 2 bases from J, leaving 13 bases between. The CDR3 contains 15 residues. CDR3 in DNA: TGTGCCAGCAGTTTCGCCGGGACTACTAATGAAAAACTGTTTTTT. Translation: CASSFAGTTNEKLFF.

V gene TRBV29-1 combines with J gene TRBJ2-2, with no clear D. The length of the CDR3 is 12 residues. The germline CDR1 and CDR2 sequences are SQVTM and ANQGSEA. V lost 5 bases to trimming and J lost 1 base, with 5 bases between them. CDR3 protein: CSVSENTGELFF. The CDR3 DNA sequence: TGCAGCGTTTCCGAGAACACCGGGGAGCTGTTTTTT.

In this sample, this clonotype turned up a few times. The rearrangement joins TRBV12-5 to TRBJ2-6; D unresolved. The V end lost 5 bases, the J end lost 1 base, and 21 bases lay between the germline ends. Germline V gene sequence: CDR1 LGHNT, CDR2 FRNRAP. CDR3 size: 19 residues. This chain's CDR3 is CASGPGGPLGYSGANVLTF. The CDR3 coding sequence is TGTGCTAGTGGTCCCGGCGGTCCTCTGGGGTATTCTGGGGCCAACGTCCTGACTTTC.

The genes are TRBV18 and TRBJ2-4, with 8 bases aligning to TRBD1. Trimming took 3 bases from V and 3 from J; bases not matched to a gene: 13. Germline CDR1 reads KGHSH; CDR2 reads LQKENI. The CDR3 runs to 18 residues. This chain's CDR3 is CASSPNPYSTGVKNIQYF. CDR3 nucleotide sequence: TGTGCCAGCTCACCTAACCCGTACTCGACAGGGGTCAAAAACATTCAGTACTTC.

This clonotype was counted only a few times. This sequence joins TRBV5-1 and TRBJ1-4; maybe TRBD1 (5 bases). V was cut by 2 bases and J by 7 bases, with 12 bases left in between. The CDR3 has 14 amino acids. The germline CDR1 and CDR2 sequences are SGHRS and YFSETQ. The CDR3 DNA follows: TGCGCCAGCAGCTTTGGGGCTATGGCTGAAAAACTGTTTTTT. As protein: CASSFGAMAEKLFF.